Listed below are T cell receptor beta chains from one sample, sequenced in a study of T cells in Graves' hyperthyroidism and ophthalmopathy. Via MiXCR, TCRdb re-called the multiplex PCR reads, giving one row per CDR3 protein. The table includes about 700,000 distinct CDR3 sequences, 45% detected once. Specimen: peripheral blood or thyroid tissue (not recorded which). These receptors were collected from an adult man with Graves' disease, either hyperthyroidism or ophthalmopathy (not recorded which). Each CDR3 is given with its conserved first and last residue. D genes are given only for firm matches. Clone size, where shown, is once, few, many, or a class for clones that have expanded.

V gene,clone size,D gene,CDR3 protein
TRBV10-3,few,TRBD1,CASRPRTGVAGYSNQPQHF
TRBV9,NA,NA,CASRPLWGETQYF
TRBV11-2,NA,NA,CASSTMTADPYEQYF
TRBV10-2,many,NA,CASTQSVNTEAFF
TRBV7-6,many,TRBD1,CASSLQGEDTEAFF
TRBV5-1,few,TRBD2,CATAERASGDGEQYF
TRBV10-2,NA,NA,CASSDIQGGYGYTF
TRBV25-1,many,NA,CASSDPGAYEQYF
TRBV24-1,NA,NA,CVSARGAGQPQHF
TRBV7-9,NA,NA,CASSDYRNSPLHF
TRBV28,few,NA,CASSPSGYSEAFF
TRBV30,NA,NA,CAWSADSRVSPLHF
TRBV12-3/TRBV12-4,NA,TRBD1,CASSFGQGGGSPLHF
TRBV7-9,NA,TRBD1,CASSAPTGEGGYTF
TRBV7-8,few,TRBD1,CASTKTGGNQPQHF
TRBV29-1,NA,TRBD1,CSVGTGYEKLFF
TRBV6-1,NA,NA,CASRETALNTEAFF
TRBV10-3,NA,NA,CAISENRANEKLFF
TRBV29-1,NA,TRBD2,CSVRTSGGAETQYF
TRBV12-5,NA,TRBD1,CASGPPGGAFNYGYTF